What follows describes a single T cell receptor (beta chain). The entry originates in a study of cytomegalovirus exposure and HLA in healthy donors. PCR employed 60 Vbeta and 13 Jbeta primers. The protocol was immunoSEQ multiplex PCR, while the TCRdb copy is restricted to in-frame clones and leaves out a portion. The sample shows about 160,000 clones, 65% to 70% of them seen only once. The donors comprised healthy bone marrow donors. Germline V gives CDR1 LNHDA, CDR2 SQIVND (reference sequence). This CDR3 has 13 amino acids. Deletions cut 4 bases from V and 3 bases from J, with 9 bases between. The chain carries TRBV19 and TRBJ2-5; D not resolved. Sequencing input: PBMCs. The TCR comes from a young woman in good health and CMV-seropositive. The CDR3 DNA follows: TGTGCCAGTAGTAAGCGACCAGAAGAGACCCAGTACTTC. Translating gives CASSKRPEETQYF.